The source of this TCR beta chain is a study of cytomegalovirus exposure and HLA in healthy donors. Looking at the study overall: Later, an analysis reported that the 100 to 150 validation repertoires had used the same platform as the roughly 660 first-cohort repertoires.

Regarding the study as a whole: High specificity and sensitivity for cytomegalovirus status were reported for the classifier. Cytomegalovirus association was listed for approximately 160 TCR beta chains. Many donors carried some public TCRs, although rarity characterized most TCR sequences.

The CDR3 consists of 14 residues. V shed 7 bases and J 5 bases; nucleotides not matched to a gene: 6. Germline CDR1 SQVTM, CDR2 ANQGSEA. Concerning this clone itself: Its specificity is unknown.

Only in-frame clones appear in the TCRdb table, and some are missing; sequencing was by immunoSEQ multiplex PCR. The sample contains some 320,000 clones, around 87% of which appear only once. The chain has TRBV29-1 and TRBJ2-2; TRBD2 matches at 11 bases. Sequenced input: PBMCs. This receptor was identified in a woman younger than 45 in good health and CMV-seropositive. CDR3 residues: CSGLAGIGTGELFF. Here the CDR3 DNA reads TGCAGCGGACTAGCGGGAATAGGTACCGGGGAGCTGTTTTTT.